The source of this T cell receptor (beta chain) is a study of cytomegalovirus exposure and HLA in healthy donors. In the study overall: Later analysis reported that the approximately 110 validation repertoires shared the platform of the 650 to 700 first-cohort repertoires. Study-wide results and limits: Reportedly, cytomegalovirus status was diagnosed with high sensitivity and specificity.

TCRdb's copy holds only in-frame clones and misses some; the assay was immunoSEQ multiplex PCR. The table records 50,000 to 65,000 clones, 89% of them present only once. Details on this clone: The antigen remains unidentified.

Germline values: CDR1 LNHDA, CDR2 SQIVND (reference sequence). The CDR3 is 13 residues long. After removal of 5 bases from V and 6 bases from J, the junction contained 6 bases not matched to a gene. Source material: PBMCs. The clonotype originates from a young woman in good health and CMV-seronegative. The chain couples TRBV19 to TRBJ1-1; 7 nucleotides align to TRBD1. The CDR3 nucleotides read TGTGCCAGTAGTCAGACAGGGACGGCTGAAGCTTTCTTT. The encoded protein is CASSQTGTAEAFF.